What follows are 10 T cell receptor beta chains derived from one specimen sequenced in a study of a mutant IDH1 vaccine in newly diagnosed glioma. As for time point: week 35, safety follow-up. Each dose of the vaccine consisted of 300 ug of mutant IDH1 20-mer peptide, with topical imiquimod. Their antigens are not known. Generated by immunoSEQ multiplex PCR, the TCRdb table keeps only in-frame clones and is missing some. The table has tens of thousands of clones, roughly 80% seen once. The sample consisted of PBMCs, taken from a glioma patient whose treatment included an IDH1 peptide vaccine. These receptors were obtained from a man between 18 and 35 years old with glioma.

The CDR3 is CASIRDRNTGELFF. Here the CDR3 DNA reads TGCGCCAGCATCAGGGACAGGAACACCGGGGAGCTGTTTTTT. This sequence joins TRBV5-1 and TRBJ2-2, with 7 bases identical to TRBD1. Germline V lookup: CDR1 SGHRS, CDR2 YFSETQ. V was pared by 6 bases and J by 1 base, with 3 bases of the junction left unmatched. The CDR3 contains 14 residues.

The gene calls are TRBV7-9 and TRBJ1-2, with D perhaps TRBD1 (5 bases). V gave up 11 bases and J gave up 8 bases, with 18 bases separating them. CDR3 length: 12 amino acids. Germline CDR1 SEHNR, CDR2 FQNEAQ (reference sequence). The DNA of the CDR3 is TGTGCCCTCCCCCTGGTCGGGGGAGGCTACACCTTC. It is translated as CALPLVGGGYTF.

This clone came up once. The rearrangement joins TRBV4-1 to TRBJ2-3, with a weak D call TRBD1 (5 bases). The CDR3 length is 18 residues. Germline lookup yields CDR1 MGHRA and CDR2 YSYEKL. The germline V and J ends were trimmed by 1 base and 3 bases, with 20 bases remaining between them. CDR3 amino acids: CASSQGLKGRHGTDTQYF. CDR3 DNA: TGCGCCAGCAGCCAAGGATTAAAGGGGCGACACGGGACAGATACGCAGTATTTT.

This clone has a handful of counts. The chain joins TRBV6-5 to TRBJ1-1, with a tentative D call TRBD1 (6 bases). This CDR3 is built from 14 residues. The V end was cut by 2 bases, the J end by 4 bases, with 11 bases between. Germline loops: CDR1 MNHEY, CDR2 SVGAGI. CDR3 DNA sequence: TGTGCCAGCAGTTACCTACAGGGTGGCACTGAAGCTTTCTTT. Its protein product is CASSYLQGGTEAFF.

This rearrangement joins TRBV29-1 to TRBJ1-5, with D hard to call. The CDR3 length is 12 residues. The germline CDR1 and CDR2 sequences are SQVTM and ANQGSEA. V dropped 6 bases and J dropped 4 bases, with 10 bases sitting between them. The CDR3: CSVKWGNQPQHF. CDR3 bases: TGCAGCGTGAAATGGGGAAATCAGCCCCAGCATTTT. The complete variable domain, with remaining parts taken from reference TRBV29-1 and TRBJ1-5, reads SAVISQKPSRDICQRGTSLTIQCQVDSQVTMMFWYRQQPGQSLTLIATANQGSEATYESGFVIDKFPISRPNLTFSTLTVSNMSPEDSSIYLCSVKWGNQPQHFGDGTRLSIL.

The chain recombines TRBV7-8 with TRBJ1-5; 8 nucleotides agree with TRBD1. The CDR3 runs 16 residues. The V and J ends lost 5 bases and 0 bases, in that order; junction bases with no gene match: 6. The germline V gene encodes CDR1 SGHVS and CDR2 FQNEAQ. The CDR3 here is CASSLRDRSSNQPQHF. The CDR3 DNA reads as TGTGCCAGCAGCCTCCGGGACAGGAGTAGCAATCAGCCCCAGCATTTT. The variable domain in full, completed from reference TRBV7-8 and TRBJ1-5, reads GAGVSQSPRYKVAKRGQDVALRCDPISGHVSLFWYQQALGQGPEFLTYFQNEAQLDKSGLPSDRFFAERPEGSVSTLKIQRTQQEDSAVYLCASSLRDRSSNQPQHFGDGTRLSIL.

The chain is built from TRBV2 and TRBJ2-2; D is possibly TRBD2 (6 bases). This CDR3 contains 16 residues. V shed 2 bases and J shed 7 bases, with 17 bases lying between them. From germline, CDR1 is SNHLY and CDR2 FYNNEI. CDR3 sequence: CASSERGGAVLGELFF. CDR3 sequence (DNA): TGTGCCAGCAGTGAAAGGGGCGGGGCCGTTCTCGGGGAGCTGTTTTTT.

This clone turned up a few times. The chain carries TRBV18 and TRBJ1-1; no reliable D call. Germline CDR1 and CDR2: KGHSH and LQKENI. The CDR3 consists of 13 residues. V was pared by 5 bases and J by 4 bases, with 11 bases between. CDR3 protein: CASSNQKGTEAFF. CDR3 nucleotide sequence: TGTGCCAGCTCAAACCAGAAGGGCACTGAAGCTTTCTTT.

The chain links TRBV7-2 to TRBJ2-7, with D uncertain. CDR1 is SGHTA and CDR2 is FQGNSA in the germline V gene. Trimming shortened V by 2 bases and J by 2 bases, and 7 bases separated the two germline ends. This CDR3 spans 13 amino acids. The CDR3 DNA is TGTGCCAGCAGCTTACCCGAAACCTACGAGCAGTACTTC. Translating gives CASSLPETYEQYF.

V gene TRBV10-3 combines with J gene TRBJ1-3; D not resolved. The germline V and J ends were trimmed by 10 bases and 0 bases, with 19 bases remaining between them. This CDR3 comprises 16 residues. Germline V gene sequence: CDR1 ENHRY, CDR2 SYGVKD. CDR3 amino acids: CATMERDGSSGNTIYF. CDR3 coding DNA: TGTGCCACCATGGAACGTGACGGGAGCTCTGGAAACACCATATATTTT.